This T cell receptor beta chain was recorded in a study of blood T cell repertoires in COVID-19. Study-wide background: The origin of the acute and convalescent COVID-19 samples was the United States, Italy and Spain. Sample material is recorded as cDNA or gDNA derived from T cells, B-cell-depleted T cells, or PBMCs.

Living in 24 US areas, the participants were between roughly 18 and 95 years of age. The study assigned cohorts using participant-reported clinical history. The CDR3 loop spans 15 amino acids. Germline values: CDR1 SGHNT, CDR2 YYREEE (reference sequence). V lost 3 bases and J lost 8, with 20 bases in between. Sequencing was performed with immunoSEQ multiplex PCR; in TCRdb, only in-frame clones are kept and a portion is missing. Of roughly 300,000 clones listed, 70% to 90% were seen once; the top ten hold approximately 5.4%. Sequencing was done on a sample of PBMCs or T cells enriched from blood (not recorded which). This receptor was taken from a woman aged 25 to 39 who had recovered from COVID-19. This chain joins TRBV5-4 and TRBJ1-2, with D maybe TRBD1 (6 bases). The CDR3 protein is CASSYPGESRWGYTF. CDR3 sequence (DNA): TGTGCCAGCAGCTATCCAGGGGAGTCAAGGTGGGGCTACACCTTC.